This T cell receptor beta chain was profiled in a study of memory CD4+ T cells and cytomegalovirus serostatus. Overall study: Healthy Belgian adult donors included about nine CMV-positive and around 25 CMV-negative people. Overall study findings and caveats: About 40% of the roughly 160 known CMV-associated TCRbeta sequences appeared in CD4+ memory.

The sort gate was single viable CD3+CD4+CD8-CD45RO+ cells for memory CD4+ T cells. Worth noting for this clone: Its antigen is not identified.

Sequencing used immunoSEQ multiplex PCR; TCRdb keeps in-frame clones, though not all of them. Of about 92,000 clones in the sample, around 80% were seen once. Germline CDR1 reads SNHLY; CDR2 reads FYNNEI. Trimming removed 5 bases at V and 5 bases at J, with 14 bases between. The CDR3 contains 14 residues. What was sequenced was memory CD4+ T cells from blood. The receptor was derived from an adult in good health and CMV-seropositive. V usage is TRBV2 and J usage is TRBJ2-3; D remains ambiguous. The CDR3 DNA is TGTGCCAGCAGTCTACCAGACCGTGGAGATACGCAGTATTTT. Translation: CASSLPDRGDTQYF. Drawing the rest from reference TRBV2 and TRBJ2-3, the complete variable domain is EPEVTQTPSHQVTQMGQEVILRCVPISNHLYFYWYRQILGQKVEFLVSFYNNEISEKSEIFDDQFSVERPDGSNFTLKIRSTKLEDSAMYFCASSLPDRGDTQYFGPGTRLTVL.